This record covers a single T cell receptor beta chain. The data belong to a study of blood T cell repertoires in COVID-19. Cohort allocation depended upon clinical history that participants reported. V lost 8 bases to trimming and J lost 2 bases, with 4 bases between them. Per germline, CDR1 MNHEY and CDR2 SMNVEV (reference sequence). The CDR3 has 10 amino acids. This table comes from immunoSEQ multiplex PCR, and its TCRdb copy is limited to in-frame clones, with some not included. This table has more than 110,000 clones, roughly 84% appearing once. The chain combines TRBV27 with TRBJ2-7; D is undetermined. The sequencing input was PBMCs or T cells enriched from blood (not recorded which). The sequence came from a man between 35 and 55 years old with acute COVID-19. CDR3 sequence reads: CASGTYEQYF. DNA of the CDR3: TGTGCCAGCGGCACCTACGAGCAGTACTTC.